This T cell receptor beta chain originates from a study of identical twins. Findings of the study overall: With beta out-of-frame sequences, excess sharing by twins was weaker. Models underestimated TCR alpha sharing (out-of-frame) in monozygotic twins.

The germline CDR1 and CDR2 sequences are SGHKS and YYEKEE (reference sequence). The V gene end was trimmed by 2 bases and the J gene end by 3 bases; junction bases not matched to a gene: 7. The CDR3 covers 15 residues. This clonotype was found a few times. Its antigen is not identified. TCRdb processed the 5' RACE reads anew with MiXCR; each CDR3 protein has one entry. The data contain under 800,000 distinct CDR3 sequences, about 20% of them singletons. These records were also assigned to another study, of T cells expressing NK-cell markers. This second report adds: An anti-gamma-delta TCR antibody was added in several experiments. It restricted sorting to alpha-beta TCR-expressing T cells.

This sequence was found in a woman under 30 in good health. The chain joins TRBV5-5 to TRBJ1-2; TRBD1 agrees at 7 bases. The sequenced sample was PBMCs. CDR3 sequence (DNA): TGTGCCAGCAGCTTAGACAGGGCGGAGTACTATGGCTACACCTTC. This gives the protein CASSLDRAEYYGYTF.